The 5 T cell receptor beta chains reported below all come from one sample, sequenced in a study of blood T cells in healthy people across ages. Alongside a J-beta primer mix, a sample-barcoded 5' primer served in a second PCR lasting roughly 7 to 11 cycles. TCRdb used MiXCR to reprocess the 5' RACE reads, holding one entry per CDR3 protein. The table records 700,000 or so distinct CDR3 sequences, 35% to 50% of them present only once. The sequenced sample consisted of blood. The receptors originated from a man older than 75 in good health.

The table lists this clonotype with a few counts. J is TRBJ2-4 and V is TRBV7-2, with 12 bases lining up with TRBD2. CDR1 is SGHTA and CDR2 is FQGNSA in the germline V gene. The CDR3 spans 19 residues. V shed 0 bases, J shed 1 base, and the junction held 7 bases outside the gene matches. CDR3 nucleotides: TGTGCCAGCAGCTTAGCTCCTAGCGGGAGGGGAGGGGCCAAAAACATTCAGTACTTC. Its protein product is CASSLAPSGRGGAKNIQYF.

This clonotype was seen many times. The CDR3 protein is CASSLTPGTKYAQYF. As DNA, the CDR3 is TGTGCCAGCAGCTTAACACCAGGAACCAAATACGCGCAGTATTTT. The rearrangement uses TRBV7-3 and TRBJ2-3; D gene ambiguous. The CDR3 has 15 residues. Germline loops: CDR1 SGHTA, CDR2 FQGTGA. V was clipped by 0 bases and J by 10 bases, with 17 bases between them.

The chain recombines TRBV27 with TRBJ1-2; TRBD1 is a possible D gene (6 bases). Germline V gene lookup returns CDR1 MNHEY and CDR2 SMNVEV (reference sequence). V was clipped by 8 bases and J by 4 bases, with 17 bases between them. The CDR3 covers 14 residues. Here the CDR3 DNA reads TGTGCCAGCCGGGGGGCGGGTGGTAGCTATGGCTACACCTTC. Protein product: CASRGAGGSYGYTF.

This clonotype was picked up a small number of times. J is TRBJ2-7 and V is TRBV6-2 or TRBV6-3, with D perhaps matching TRBD1 (6 bases). CDR3 size: 15 residues. The germline V gene has CDR1 MNHEY and CDR2 SVGEGT. The V gene lost 6 bases and the J gene lost 4 bases, with 19 bases spanning the gap. The CDR3 here is CASSQQQGNFYEQYF. CDR3 DNA: TGTGCCAGCAGCCAGCAACAGGGAAATTTTTACGAGCAGTACTTC.

In its sample, this clonotype was seen a few times. The DNA of the CDR3 is TGTGCCAGCAGCTTGGCTGTTGGGGGGGGCGGAGAGACCCAGTACTTC. Translation: CASSLAVGGGGETQYF. The rearrangement joins TRBV5-5 to TRBJ2-5, with D perhaps matching TRBD2 (7 bases). This CDR3 is built from 16 residues. Trimming took off 0 bases at V and 4 bases at J, with 16 bases between the two ends. Germline CDR1 is SGHKS and CDR2 is YYEKEE (reference sequence).